These T cell receptor beta chains were read from a single sample in a study of cytomegalovirus exposure and HLA in healthy donors. This table comes from immunoSEQ multiplex PCR, and its TCRdb copy is limited to in-frame clones, with some not included. This repertoire comprises roughly 42,000 clones; its ten largest clones make up approximately 1.4%. Material: PBMCs. These receptors originate from a man between 25 and 39 years old in good health and CMV-seronegative. Each CDR3 is given with its conserved first and last residue. The D gene is left open where the match is weak.

TRBJ2-5 | TRBV5-1 | TRBD2 | TGCGCCAGCAGCTTGGGGACTAGCGGGGGAGAGACCCAGTACTTC | CASSLGTSGGETQYF
TRBJ2-7 | TRBV18 | . | TGTGCCAGCTCACCGCCCGCTAGGCCCTACGAGCGGTACTTC | CASSPPARPYERYF
TRBJ2-7 | TRBV5-6 | . | TGTGCCAGCAGCTTGAGTAGGGACTTCGGGTGGCGGGAGTACTTC | CASSLSRDFGWREYF
TRBJ1-6 | TRBV4-2 | . | TGTGCCAGCAGCCAAACTTCGAGACACACTAGTAATTCACCCCTCCACTTT | CASSQTSRHTSNSPLHF
TRBJ1-2 | TRBV30 | TRBD1 | TGTGCTCGGAGGGAGCAGGGGGCGGGTTATGGCTACACCTTC | CARREQGAGYGYTF
TRBJ2-2 | TRBV18 | . | TGTGCCAGCTCACAGGCGACAGTCACCGGGGAGCTGTTTTTT | CASSQATVTGELFF
TRBJ1-5 | TRBV4-2 | TRBD1 | TGTGCCAGCAGCCGTACACCCACAGGGGTCCTTTTCGGCAATCAGCCCCAGCATTTT | CASSRTPTGVLFGNQPQHF
TRBJ1-2 | TRBV9 | TRBD1 | TGTGCCAGCAGCGTAGTACAGGGGGCAGGCGGCTACACCTTC | CASSVVQGAGGYTF
TRBJ2-1 | TRBV6-1 | . | TGTGCCAGCAGTGAAGCCGGTCACAATGAGCAGTTCTTC | CASSEAGHNEQFF
TRBJ2-7 | TRBV6-6 | . | TGTGCCAGCAGGGACTCCAGCTCCTACGAGCAGTACTTC | CASRDSSSYEQYF
TRBJ2-5 | TRBV7-2 | TRBD2 | TGTGCCAGCAGTTTCTCTGGCGGGAGGTACCAAGAGACCCAGTACTTC | CASSFSGGRYQETQYF
TRBJ2-7 | TRBV11-2 | TRBD2 | TGTGCCAGCAGCTCCCCTAGCGGGAGCCCCTACGAGCAGTACTTC | CASSSPSGSPYEQYF
TRBJ1-2 | TRBV7-2 | TRBD1 | TGTGCCAGCAGCTTAGCGGCCGGGACAGGGGCCCACCTAGGCTACACCTTC | CASSLAAGTGAHLGYTF
TRBJ2-3 | TRBV29-1 | TRBD1 | TGCAGCGTTCGAGGACAGGGGTCTCTCGGCACAGATACGCAGTATTTT | CSVRGQGSLGTDTQYF
TRBJ1-5 | TRBV6-5 | TRBD1 | TGTGCCAGCAGTAACCACAGGGGAAGGGAGCCCCAGCATTTT | CASSNHRGREPQHF
TRBJ2-3 | TRBV4-3 | TRBD1 | TGCGCCAGCAGCCAAGATCTGGCTAGGGGGCCAGATACGCAGTATTTT | CASSQDLARGPDTQYF
TRBJ1-6 | TRBV2 | TRBD1 | TGTGCCAGCAGTTCCGACAGGGTATATTCACCCCTCCACTTT | CASSSDRVYSPLHF
TRBJ1-1 | TRBV19 | . | TGTGCCAGTAGTATACACAGGGACACTGAAGCTTTCTTT | CASSIHRDTEAFF
TRBJ2-7 | TRBV5-8 | TRBD1 | TGTGCCAGCAGCTTGGGGACAGGGCCTTACGAGCAGTACTTC | CASSLGTGPYEQYF
TRBJ2-1 | TRBV9 | TRBD2 | TGTGCCAGCAGCCCGGGGGGACTAGTGGATGAGCAGTTCTTC | CASSPGGLVDEQFF
TRBJ2-2 | TRBV5-1 | . | TGCGCCAGCAGACCCCTGGCGGGCAGCTACACCGGGGAGCTGTTTTTT | CASRPLAGSYTGELFF